The clone carrying this T cell receptor beta chain was counted ten times or more. No antigen is known for it. This sample is drawn from a study of T cells in Graves' hyperthyroidism and ophthalmopathy. Study conclusions and caveats: Most thyroid clonotypes with frequency above 0.001 were detected in blood.

With 6 bases clipped from V and 2 bases from J, the junction kept 7 bases outside the gene matches. The V gene's germline CDR1 is MNHNS and CDR2 SASEGT. CDR3 size: 15 residues. Stable disease denoted Graves' hyperthyroidism without ophthalmopathy progression within 18 months. Amplified regions were TCR beta CDR3 sequences from RNA transcripts. An initial round of RT-PCR targeting the TCR CDR3 relied on the HTBI primer set. TCRdb re-called the multiplex PCR reads through MiXCR, storing one row per CDR3 protein. The sample has some 620,000 distinct CDR3 sequences; 15% to 20% are singletons. The TCR comes from a woman in her twenties or thirties with Graves' hyperthyroidism. Sequencing used blood. V is TRBV6-1 and J is TRBJ2-1, with 7 bases matching TRBD1. CDR3 nucleotides: TGTGCCAGCAGCCAGAGACAGGGAACCTACAATGAGCAGTTCTTC. Translated: CASSQRQGTYNEQFF.